This TCR beta chain was profiled in a study of control samples from healthy donors and cancer patients. The data were produced by immunoSEQ multiplex PCR, yet TCRdb's version contains in-frame clones alone and is incomplete. This table has 90,000 or so clones, about 85% appearing once. Germline values: CDR1 LGHDT, CDR2 YNNKEL (reference sequence). The V end lost 0 bases, the J end lost 5 bases, and 10 bases lay between the germline ends. This CDR3 comprises 14 residues. V and J are TRBV3-1 (or the pseudogene TRBV3-2) and TRBJ1-1; D unresolved. This clonotype was sampled from a woman in her seventies in good health. The sample comprised blood. The CDR3 sequence is CASSQDGGRTEAFF. In nucleotides, the CDR3 is TGTGCCAGCAGCCAAGATGGAGGGCGTACTGAAGCTTTCTTT.